This record looks at one TCR beta chain sequence and its context. Its antigen remains unknown. Clones were read by immunoSEQ multiplex PCR, and TCRdb kept only the in-frame ones, dropping some. Seen here are roughly 100,000 clones, roughly 89% observed once, and the top ten hold around 3.5%. The source of the sample is a study of T cell responses to AZD1222 COVID-19 vaccine. Study outcomes and limitations: Most donors were white British and more were female, and clonal diversity was possibly underestimated.

Germline V lookup: CDR1 KGHSH, CDR2 LQKENI. Trimming cost V 3 bases and J 6 bases, with 14 bases left between them. CDR3 size: 14 residues. Sequenced material: peripheral blood, taken on day 0 of AZD1222 vaccination. The clonotype was recovered from an adult in good health. The chain has TRBV18 and TRBJ1-1, with a tentative D call TRBD1 (6 bases). CDR3 sequence (DNA): TGTGCCAGCTCACCTTACCGGGACAACCCTGAAGCTTTCTTT. It yields the protein CASSPYRDNPEAFF. Based on the CDR3 plus reference TRBV18 and TRBJ1-1, the full variable domain is NAGVMQNPRHLVRRRGQEARLRCSPMKGHSHVYWYRQLPEEGLKFMVYLQKENIIDESGMPKERFSAEFPKEGPSILRIQQVVRGDSAAYFCASSPYRDNPEAFFGQGTRLTVV.